This T cell receptor beta chain stems from a study of T cells in Graves' hyperthyroidism and ophthalmopathy. General study points: Patients with ophthalmopathy were separated from those with stable hyperthyroidism by a 13 V-J model.

The J segment lost 7 bases and the V segment lost 6 bases, leaving 5 bases of the junction unmatched. CDR3 length: 13 residues. Amplification of TCR beta CDR3 regions used RNA as the template. The TCR CDR3 was amplified in a first-round RT-PCR using the HTBI primer set. TCRdb passed the multiplex PCR reads through MiXCR, listing each CDR3 protein once. Counted here are hundreds of thousands of distinct CDR3 sequences, approximately 19% occurring once; the ten biggest clones make up around 3.4%. Clinical symptoms, serum thyroxine, TRAb, thyroid ultrasound and orbital computed tomography established diagnosis. In its sample, this clonotype was seen a few times. Its cognate antigen is unknown.

Sequenced input: blood. The chain combines TRBV12-3 or TRBV12-4 with TRBJ2-5, with TRBD2 matching over 10 bases. This TCR was recovered from a woman aged 18-30 years with Graves' hyperthyroidism. CDR3 sequence (DNA): TGTGCCAGCAGCCTAGCGGGGGTTAGGACCCAGTACTTC. The encoded protein is CASSLAGVRTQYF.